These 10 T cell receptor beta chains came from one sample sequenced in a study of regulatory T cells in long-lasting Graves disease. Time point denoted: newly diagnosed GD, antithyroid drugs for less than 3 months. Following extraction of RNA from PBMCs, that RNA was used to make the TCR library. According to the study, TCR beta libraries were built with iRepertoire HTBI primers and CDR3-region Arm-PCR. TCRdb reprocessed the multiplex PCR reads via MiXCR and lists one record per CDR3 protein. The sample shows under 450,000 distinct CDR3 sequences, about 12% of them seen only once. In addition, the sample was reused for a study of T cells in Graves' hyperthyroidism and ophthalmopathy.

The sample here was peripheral blood mononuclear cells (PBMCs), taken at new diagnosis, from a patient treated with antithyroid drugs. The origin of the receptors is a woman aged 18 to 35 with Graves disease.

This clonotype was counted only a few times. The J gene is TRBJ1-5, the V gene TRBV28; D perhaps matches TRBD1 (5 bases). Trimming cost V 2 bases and J 6 bases, with 14 bases left between them. The germline CDR1 and CDR2 sequences are MDHEN and SYDVKM. CDR3 length: 15 amino acids. This CDR3 reads CASSLRGRGGQPQHF. The CDR3 coding sequence is TGTGCCAGCAGTTTACGGGGGAGGGGAGGTCAGCCCCAGCATTTT.

This clonotype was recorded at least ten times. The rearrangement joins TRBV7-2 to TRBJ2-1; 13 positions agree with TRBD2. Germline V lookup: CDR1 SGHTA, CDR2 FQGNSA. V shed 1 base, J shed 13 bases, and the junction held 16 bases outside the gene matches. This CDR3 has 18 amino acids. CDR3 amino acids: CASSLEWGGLAGRTDQFF. The DNA for the CDR3 is TGTGCCAGCAGCTTAGAATGGGGGGGACTAGCGGGAAGGACCGACCAGTTCTTC.

This clonotype was observed a handful of times. The chain couples TRBV30 to TRBJ2-5, with D hard to call. Germline V gene sequence: CDR1 GTSNPN, CDR2 SVGIG (reference sequence). The CDR3 covers 10 residues. Deletions cut 3 bases from V and 5 bases from J, with 4 bases between. The CDR3 reads CAWSGETQYF. The CDR3 DNA reads TGTGCCTGGAGCGGGGAGACCCAGTACTTC.

Concerning this clonotype itself: Compared with germline, one end of the junction differs, possibly owing to a read error. The chain carries TRBV11-2 and TRBJ1-5; unclear D gene. Germline CDR1 and CDR2: SGHAT and FQNNGV. The CDR3 has 15 residues. This chain's CDR3 is CASSQDPTLSRPQHF. CDR3 in DNA: TGCGCCAGCAGCCAAGATCCAACCCTATCCCGGCCCCAGCATTTT.

Many counts were recorded for this clonotype. CDR3 bases: TGTGCCACCAGCAGAGACACAGCTAACTATGGCTACACCTTC. It codes for CATSRDTANYGYTF. The V gene is TRBV15, the J gene TRBJ1-2; D is unclear. The V gene lost 0 bases and the J gene lost 0 bases, with 5 bases spanning the gap. Germline CDR1 LNHNV, CDR2 YYDKDF (reference sequence). CDR3 length: 14 amino acids.

This clonotype was detected ten times or more. The V and J genes are TRBV30 and TRBJ2-3; D unclear. Between the trimmed V and J ends, which lost 4 bases and 2 bases, there was a span of 7 bases. The CDR3 consists of 12 residues. Germline CDR1 reads GTSNPN; CDR2 reads SVGIG (reference sequence). CDR3 sequence reads: CAWTKDTDTQYF. DNA of the CDR3: TGTGCCTGGACGAAGGACACAGATACGCAGTATTTT.

This clonotype was observed many times. The chain combines TRBV4-1 with TRBJ1-1; D gene ambiguous. This CDR3 comprises 16 residues. Trimming removed 2 bases at V and 1 base at J, with 14 bases between. In germline, CDR1 is MGHRA, CDR2 YSYEKL. The CDR3 spells CASSQLGRGSNTEAFF. The CDR3 region has the DNA TGCGCCAGCAGCCAACTCGGTCGGGGTTCGAACACTGAAGCTTTCTTT.

This clonotype came up many times. V is TRBV28 and J is TRBJ1-6; no clear D. The CDR3 covers 12 residues. V lost 5 bases and J lost 14, with 13 bases in between. Germline CDR1 MDHEN, CDR2 SYDVKM. CDR3 DNA sequence: TGTGCCAGCAGTCTGTCCCTTGTCACCCTCCACTTT. Its protein is CASSLSLVTLHF.

This clonotype has a handful of counts. The chain recombines TRBV12-3 or TRBV12-4 with TRBJ2-2; D not certain. The CDR3 loop spans 14 amino acids. V lost 5 bases and J lost 2, with 9 bases in between. The CDR3 bases are TGTGCCAGCAGTGGACGAATAAACACCGGGGAGCTGTTTTTT. Its translation: CASSGRINTGELFF.

This clonotype was seen ten or more times. CDR3 in amino acids: CASSLDYAVRDTQYF. The CDR3 bases are TGTGCCAGCAGCTTAGATTATGCTGTAAGGGATACGCAGTATTTT. This rearrangement joins TRBV7-2 to TRBJ2-3; D is undetermined. Germline CDR1 is SGHTA and CDR2 is FQGNSA. V was cut by 1 base and J by 6 bases, with 14 bases left in between. This CDR3 comprises 15 residues. Filled out from reference TRBV7-2 and TRBJ2-3, the complete variable domain reads GAGVSQSPSNKVTEKGKDVELRCDPISGHTALYWYRQSLGQGLEFLIYFQGNSAPDKSGLPSDRFSAERTGGSVSTLTIQRTQQEDSAVYLCASSLDYAVRDTQYFGPGTRLTVL.